This T cell receptor (beta chain) originates from a study of T cells after yellow fever vaccination. The CDR3 spans 14 residues. Trimming stripped 1 base from V and 2 bases from J, with 9 bases between. Germline V CDR1 and CDR2: SGHRS, YFSETQ. Each CDR3 protein gets one entry after TCRdb re-called the 5' RACE reads with MiXCR. This sample has about 370,000 distinct CDR3 sequences, with around a tenth found just once. Study observations and caveats: Reappearance after the booster was seen for most primary-vaccination clones, at about 95% CD4 and 75% to 90% CD8.

With regard to this clonotype: Its antigen is unknown.

The clonotype was recovered from a man between 18 and 29 years old who received the YFV17D yellow fever vaccine. The V gene is TRBV5-1, the J gene TRBJ1-1, with unresolved D. Sequencing used PBMCs, obtained on the day of the first yellow fever vaccination. CDR3 coding DNA: TGCGCCAGCAGCTTGACGTGGGAAAACACTGAAGCTTTCTTT. It codes for CASSLTWENTEAFF.